A selection of T cell receptor beta chains follows, all from one sample in a study of Graves' ophthalmopathy and Graves' hyperthyroidism. Each CDR3 protein gets one entry after TCRdb re-called the multiplex PCR reads with MiXCR. This table holds over a million distinct CDR3 sequences, roughly two fifths found once. Sequencing was done on a sample of peripheral blood or thyroid tissue (not recorded which). The origin of the receptors is an adult man with Graves' hyperthyroidism. The CDR3 runs from the conserved cysteine through the conserved F or W. The D gene is left open where the match is weak. Rows may omit the clone size; those that give it use once, few, many or a size class.

>TRBV2|NA|TRBJ2-5|NA|15
CASSETARDGETQYF
TGTGCCAGCAGTGAGACCGCGCGGGATGGGGAGACCCAGTACTTC
>TRBV20-1|few|TRBJ2-7|TRBD1|14
CSARGRDRVYEQYF
TGCAGTGCTAGAGGCCGGGACAGGGTCTACGAGCAGTACTTC
>TRBV7-2|NA|TRBJ1-1|NA|11
CASSPSGEAFF
TGTGCCAGCAGCCCATCGGGAGAGGCTTTCTTT
>TRBV7-7|NA|TRBJ2-5|TRBD1|16
CASSSTAGTGKETQYF
TGTGCCAGCAGCTCAACAGCCGGGACAGGGAAAGAGACCCAGTACTTC
>TRBV10-3|few|TRBJ2-7|NA|13
CAIARGKDYEQYF
TGTGCCATCGCCCGGGGCAAGGACTACGAGCAGTACTTC
>TRBV10-3|NA|TRBJ2-7|NA|12
CASRPRGTGQYF
TGTGCCAGCAGACCACGAGGGACCGGGCAGTACTTC
>TRBV20-1|many|TRBJ2-7|NA|14
CSAFPTGRYYEQYF
TGCAGTGCTTTTCCGACAGGGAGGTACTACGAGCAGTACTTC
>TRBV6-2/TRBV6-3|NA|TRBJ2-7|TRBD2|13
CASTWGGPYEQYF
TGTGCCAGCACTTGGGGAGGGCCGTACGAGCAGTACTTC
>TRBV28|few|TRBJ1-1|NA|15
CASSLGGQRNTEAFF
TGTGCCAGCAGTTTAGGGGGGCAGAGGAACACTGAAGCTTTCTTT
>TRBV24-1|few|TRBJ2-3|NA|15
CATSDYGQNTDTQYF
TGTGCCACCAGTGACTACGGACAGAACACAGATACGCAGTATTTT
>TRBV9|NA|TRBJ2-5|NA|17
CTSSAMGTPALGETQYF
TGTACCAGCAGCGCCATGGGGACCCCGGCGCTTGGGGAGACCCAGTACTTC
>TRBV7-9|many|TRBJ1-5|TRBD1|15
CASSSTDRVRQPQHF
TGTGCCAGCAGCTCCACAGACAGGGTTCGTCAGCCCCAGCATTTT
>TRBV19|many|TRBJ1-5|NA|12
CASSMPALSQHF
TGTGCCAGTAGTATGCCCGCACTGTCCCAGCATTTT
>TRBV20-1|few|TRBJ2-7|TRBD2|12
CSALSGMYEQYF
TGCAGTGCCCTGAGCGGGATGTACGAGCAGTACTTC
>TRBV5-1|many|TRBJ2-7|NA|14
CASSSWTESYEQYF
TGCGCCAGCAGCTCCTGGACAGAGTCCTACGAGCAGTACTTC
>TRBV2|NA|TRBJ2-5|NA|17
CASSEVGPLVIGETQYF
TGTGCCAGCAGTGAAGTGGGGCCCTTGGTGATTGGCGAGACCCAGTACTTC
>TRBV20-1|few|TRBJ1-5|NA|17
CSASRIGTSYSNQPQHF
TGCAGTGCTAGTAGAATCGGGACAAGTTATAGCAATCAGCCCCAGCATTTT
>TRBV11-2|NA|TRBJ1-3|NA|14
CASSLGVLRNTIYF
TGTGCCAGCAGCTTAGGGGTCCTTCGGAACACCATATATTTT
>TRBV7-8|few|TRBJ2-7|NA|16
CASSLTFRQEDYEQYF
TGTGCCAGCAGCTTAACCTTTCGACAGGAGGACTACGAGCAGTACTTC
>TRBV24-1|NA|TRBJ2-3|NA|15
CATSDLPGLADTQYF
TGTGCCACCAGTGATTTGCCCGGACTGGCAGATACGCAGTATTTT
>TRBV7-6|few|TRBJ2-7|TRBD1|16
CASSLETGGPLGEQYF
TGTGCCAGCAGCTTAGAGACAGGGGGCCCCCTCGGCGAGCAGTACTTC
>TRBV12-3/TRBV12-4|many|TRBJ1-2|TRBD1|16
CASSLASGRGRHGYTF
TGTGCCAGCAGTTTAGCGTCGGGCAGGGGGCGACATGGCTACACCTTC
>TRBV10-3|many|TRBJ2-7|NA|13
CAISESEVGEQYF
TGTGCCATCAGTGAGTCGGAGGTTGGCGAGCAGTACTTC